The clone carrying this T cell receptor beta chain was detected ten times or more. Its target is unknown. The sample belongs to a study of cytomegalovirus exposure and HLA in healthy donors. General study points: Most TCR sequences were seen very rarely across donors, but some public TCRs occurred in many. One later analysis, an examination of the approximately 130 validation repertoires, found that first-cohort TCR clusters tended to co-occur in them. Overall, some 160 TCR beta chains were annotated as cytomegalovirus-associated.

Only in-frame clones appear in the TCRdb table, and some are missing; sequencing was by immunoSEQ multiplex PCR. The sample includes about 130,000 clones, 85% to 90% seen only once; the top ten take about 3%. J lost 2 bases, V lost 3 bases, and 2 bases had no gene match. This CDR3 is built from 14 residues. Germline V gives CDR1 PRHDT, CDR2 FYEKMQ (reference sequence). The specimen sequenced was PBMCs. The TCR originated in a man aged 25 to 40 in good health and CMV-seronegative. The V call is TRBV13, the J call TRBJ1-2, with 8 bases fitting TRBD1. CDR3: CASSFRTGNYGYTF. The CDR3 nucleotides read TGTGCCAGCAGCTTTCGGACAGGGAACTATGGCTACACCTTC.